Given below is one TCR beta chain in context. No antigen is known for it. V gave up 2 bases and J gave up 5 bases, with 11 bases separating them. The CDR3 length is 14 residues. CDR1 is MNHEY and CDR2 is SVGAGI in the germline V gene. Every patient had mismatch repair deficiency by PCR or immunohistochemistry. Method: immunoSEQ multiplex PCR; TCRdb's copy keeps in-frame clones and lacks some. The sample lists 100,000 to 150,000 clones; about 88% were seen once. These data originate in a study of PD-1 blockade in mismatch repair-deficient tumors. In the study overall: All were previously treated, progressing patients with eleven to twelve mismatch repair-deficient cancer types.

Study-level points and caveats: After pembrolizumab, tumor-resident clones rose rapidly, then generally contracted before radiologic responses.

The chain couples TRBV6-5 to TRBJ2-3; D assignment may be TRBD1 or TRBD2 (5 bases each). The sequence came from an adult with mismatch repair-deficient cancer. The sequences come from peripheral blood, collected 44 weeks after starting pembrolizumab. The CDR3 reads CASSYGTPLDTQYF. The CDR3 region has the DNA TGTGCCAGCAGTTACGGGACGCCCCTAGATACGCAGTATTTT.